Each of the 18 T cell receptor beta chains below was sequenced from the same sample in a study of blood T cell repertoires in COVID-19. Using immunoSEQ multiplex PCR, the repertoire was profiled, and TCRdb retains in-frame clones only, with some absent. The sample lists about 210,000 clones, 65% to 90% occurring once. Sample: peripheral blood. The origin of the receptors is a man aged 35-49 years who had recovered from COVID-19.

This rearrangement joins TRBV7-6 to TRBJ2-1; 7 nucleotides line up with TRBD2. Losses at the gene ends were 2 bases for V and 7 bases for J; bases not matched to a gene: 11. The CDR3 is 16 amino acids. Germline V lookup: CDR1 SGHVS, CDR2 FNYEAQ. CDR3 in amino acids: CASSLSPSGLRNEQFF. Written as DNA, the CDR3 is TGTGCCAGCAGCTTAAGCCCTAGCGGCCTCAGGAATGAGCAGTTCTTC.

The V gene is TRBV11-3, the J gene TRBJ1-3; TRBD1 aligns across 9 bases. CDR1 and CDR2 (germline): SGHNT, YENEEA. This CDR3 comprises 15 residues. V dropped 4 bases and J dropped 2; count of bases not matched to a gene: 3. The CDR3 coding sequence is TGTGCCAGCAGCTGGGACAGGGATCCTGGAAACACCATATATTTT. This codes for CASSWDRDPGNTIYF.

V is TRBV7-2 and J is TRBJ1-2; 7 positions agree with TRBD1. The CDR3 has 14 amino acids. V gave up 4 bases and J gave up 8 bases; unmatched junction bases: 10. Per germline, CDR1 SGHTA and CDR2 FQGNSA. The CDR3: CASSSTRTGRGYTF. CDR3 DNA sequence: TGTGCCAGCAGCTCGACCCGGACAGGAAGGGGCTACACCTTC.

The chain combines TRBV28 with TRBJ2-7; TRBD2 matches 8 bases. The CDR3 has 14 amino acids. V shed 3 bases and J 5 bases; nucleotides not matched to a gene: 6. Germline V gene data show CDR1 as MDHEN and CDR2 as SYDVKM. CDR3 sequence: CASSFVGRANEQYF. CDR3 in DNA: TGTGCCAGCAGTTTCGTCGGGAGGGCCAACGAGCAGTACTTC. Drawing the rest from reference TRBV28 and TRBJ2-7, the complete variable domain is DVKVTQSSRYLVKRTGEKVFLECVQDMDHENMFWYRQDPGLGLRLIYFSYDVKMKEKGDIPEGYSVSREKKERFSLILESASTNQTSMYLCASSFVGRANEQYFGPGTRLTVT.

The rearrangement uses TRBV6-1 and TRBJ2-7, with 9 bases identical to TRBD1. This CDR3 is 15 amino acids long. V gave up 2 bases and J gave up 3 bases; unmatched junction bases: 5. Germline CDR1 MNHNS, CDR2 SASEGT. The CDR3 sequence: CASSENRDRVYEQYF. CDR3 sequence (DNA): TGTGCCAGCAGTGAAAACCGGGACAGGGTCTACGAGCAGTACTTC.

This chain joins TRBV5-4 and TRBJ2-5, with TRBD2 matching over 10 bases. The junction had 11 bases not matched to a gene; V was cut back by 4 bases and J by 2 bases. Germline-derived CDR1 and CDR2 are SGHNT and YYREEE (reference sequence). The CDR3 is 17 amino acids. CDR3 amino acids: CASSPTKGLARQETQYF. The CDR3 DNA is TGTGCCAGCAGCCCAACTAAGGGACTAGCGAGACAAGAGACCCAGTACTTC.

The chain is built from TRBV18 and TRBJ2-2; D might be TRBD2 (5 bases). The V gene lost 4 bases and the J gene lost 1 base, with 10 bases spanning the gap. This CDR3 has 15 amino acids. CDR1 and CDR2 (germline): KGHSH, LQKENI. DNA of the CDR3: TGTGCCAGCTCACGTCTAGCCCGGAACACCGGGGAGCTGTTTTTT. This sequence encodes CASSRLARNTGELFF. Based on the CDR3 plus reference TRBV18 and TRBJ2-2, the full variable domain is NAGVMQNPRHLVRRRGQEARLRCSPMKGHSHVYWYRQLPEEGLKFMVYLQKENIIDESGMPKERFSAEFPKEGPSILRIQQVVRGDSAAYFCASSRLARNTGELFFGEGSRLTVL.

This rearrangement joins TRBV7-9 to TRBJ2-5, with TRBD2 matching 8 bases. The CDR3 is 12 amino acids. V was pared by 5 bases and J by 7 bases, with 3 bases of the junction left unmatched. Germline V CDR1 and CDR2: SEHNR, FQNEAQ (reference sequence). CDR3 coding DNA: TGTGCCAGCAGCACCGGGAGGGGGACCCAGTACTTC. It is translated as CASSTGRGTQYF.

This clone turned up a few times. V and J are TRBV6-2 or TRBV6-3 and TRBJ1-2, with D perhaps matching TRBD1 (5 bases). Per germline, CDR1 MNHEY and CDR2 SVGEGT. Trimming took 4 bases from V and 6 from J, leaving 12 bases between them. The CDR3 runs to 13 residues. The CDR3 loop reads CASSSRTPDGYTF. The CDR3 bases are TGTGCCAGCAGTTCCCGGACACCCGATGGCTACACCTTC.

The rearrangement joins TRBV4-3 to TRBJ1-1; 9 bases fit TRBD1. V shed 0 bases, J shed 2 bases, and the junction held 7 bases outside the gene matches. Germline CDR1 is LGHNA and CDR2 is YSLEER. The CDR3 has 17 amino acids. The CDR3 coding sequence is TGCGCCAGCAGCCAAGAAGGGGAGGACAGGGGTAACACTGAAGCTTTCTTT. Translating gives CASSQEGEDRGNTEAFF.

The rearrangement links TRBV5-4 to TRBJ2-2, with 10 nucleotides matching TRBD2. V trimming: 0 bases; J trimming: 2 bases; junction bases outside the gene matches: 1. Germline V gives CDR1 SGHNT, CDR2 YYREEE (reference sequence). There are 16 residues in the CDR3. The CDR3 DNA follows: TGTGCCAGCAGCTTGGCTAGCGGGAGCAACACCGGGGAGCTGTTTTTT. It encodes CASSLASGSNTGELFF.

Only a few counts were recorded for this clone. The CDR3 DNA reads TGTGCCAGCAGCTTAGCTGGGGGCCGAGCGGGAGGAAACACCATATATTTT. This translates into CASSLAGGRAGGNTIYF. The gene calls are TRBV7-2 and TRBJ1-3, with D tentatively TRBD1 (6 bases). The germline gives CDR1 SGHTA, CDR2 FQGNSA. The CDR3 contains 17 residues. V gave up 0 bases and J gave up 4 bases, with 16 bases separating them.

The gene calls are TRBV10-3 and TRBJ2-3, with 9 nucleotides matching TRBD2. This CDR3 contains 15 residues. CDR1 is ENHRY, CDR2 SYGVKD, per germline. V trimming: 8 bases; J trimming: 2 bases; junction bases outside the gene matches: 8. The CDR3 protein is CAISLAGPFTDTQYF. CDR3 coding DNA: TGTGCCATCTCCCTAGCGGGGCCCTTCACAGATACGCAGTATTTT.

The V and J genes are TRBV11-3 and TRBJ1-1; weak D call: TRBD1 (5 bases). The germline V and J ends were trimmed by 5 bases and 1 base, with 8 bases remaining between them. CDR1 and CDR2 (germline): SGHNT, YENEEA. The CDR3 sequence is 13 residues long. This CDR3 is CASSITGNTEAFF. CDR3 nucleotide sequence: TGTGCCAGCAGCATCACAGGGAACACTGAAGCTTTCTTT.

The chain employs TRBV21-1 and TRBJ2-7; TRBD2 is the table's D call, not checked against the DNA. TRBV21-1 is a pseudogene locus. This CDR3 is 16 amino acids long. The CDR3 region is CASSKAVGDAEKEQYF. Here the CDR3 DNA reads TGTGCCAGCAGCAAAGCCGTCGGGGATGCCGAGAAAGAGCAGTACTTC.

V and J are TRBV5-4 and TRBJ1-1; D is perhaps TRBD1 (5 bases). This CDR3 is 15 amino acids long. V was pared by 1 base and J by 4 bases, with 14 bases between. Germline V gene lookup returns CDR1 SGHNT and CDR2 YYREEE (reference sequence). The CDR3 region is CASSLRGRFGTEAFF. The CDR3 DNA reads TGTGCCAGCAGCTTGAGGGGTCGGTTTGGCACTGAAGCTTTCTTT.

The genes are TRBV24-1 and TRBJ2-1, with D possibly TRBD2 on 5 matching bases. V lost 0 bases and J lost 7, with 12 bases in between. CDR3 length: 15 amino acids. Per the germline V gene, CDR1 is KGHDR and CDR2 is SFDVKD. The CDR3 DNA is TGTGCCACCAGTGATTTGGCTAGCCCCTCGAATGAGCAGTTCTTC. It translates to CATSDLASPSNEQFF.

This clone appeared a single time. V gene TRBV9 combines with J gene TRBJ2-3; D may be TRBD2 (6 bases). Trimming shortened V by 2 bases and J by 3 bases, and 10 bases separated the two germline ends. The CDR3 contains 14 residues. Germline V gene lookup returns CDR1 SGDLS and CDR2 YYNGEE. The CDR3 nucleotides are TGTGCCAGCAGCGTGCTAGCGAGGACAGATACGCAGTATTTT. Its translation: CASSVLARTDTQYF.